Below are 5 T cell receptor beta chains sequenced from a single sample in a study of cytomegalovirus exposure and HLA in healthy donors (dated by TCRdb to about 2017). Preparation of the library involved the immunoSEQ multiplex PCR assay. Not all clones reach the TCRdb copy of this immuneACCESS table, which keeps in-frame sequences only. Checked studies attribute under half of the gap to unresolved V genes and leave the rest unexplained. A total of around 150,000 clones appear in this sample, around 96% of them only once. Clones ranked in the top ten supply approximately 0.97% of the sample. The material sequenced was PBMCs. Receptors originate from a woman between 18 and 29 years old in good health and CMV-seronegative.

V gene TRBV9 combines with J gene TRBJ1-1; D not resolved. Germline V gene lookup returns CDR1 SGDLS and CDR2 YYNGEE. V lost 4 bases and J lost 3, with 16 bases in between. This CDR3 comprises 15 residues. The CDR3 DNA reads as TGTGCCAGCAGCCCCGGTGGGAGTCAGCACACTGAAGCTTTCTTT. It encodes CASSPGGSQHTEAFF.

The V and J genes are TRBV11-2 and TRBJ2-5; TRBD1 is a possible D gene (5 bases). There are 15 residues in the CDR3. Deletions cut 2 bases from V and 4 bases from J, with 14 bases between. CDR1 is SGHAT and CDR2 is FQNNGV in the germline V gene. The CDR3 sequence: CASSLFSGQGETQYF. For the CDR3, the DNA is TGTGCCAGCAGCTTATTCAGTGGGCAGGGAGAGACCCAGTACTTC.

The V call is TRBV6-1, the J call TRBJ1-2; D is possibly TRBD1 (5 bases). Looked up from germline, CDR1 is MNHNS and CDR2 is SASEGT. The CDR3 covers 16 residues. Trimming shortened V by 4 bases and J by 0 bases, and 15 bases separated the two germline ends. The DNA of the CDR3 is TGTGCCAGCAGTGTAAGACAGAGCAGCCCTAACTATGGCTACACCTTC. It yields the protein CASSVRQSSPNYGYTF.

This chain connects TRBV27 to TRBJ1-5; TRBD1 might be the D (5 bases). The CDR3 runs 15 residues. Trimming took 2 bases from V and 3 from J, leaving 11 bases between them. CDR1 and CDR2 (germline): MNHEY, SMNVEV (reference sequence). CDR3 region: CASSLAGKYNQPQHF. DNA for the CDR3: TGTGCCAGCAGTTTAGCAGGGAAATACAATCAGCCCCAGCATTTT.

The chain joins TRBV5-6 to TRBJ2-2; possibly TRBD1 for D (6 bases). The germline V and J ends were trimmed by 4 bases and 0 bases, with 13 bases remaining between them. The CDR3 totals 16 residues. Germline lookup yields CDR1 SGHDT and CDR2 YYEEEE. CDR3 region: CASSGMNRANTGELFF. The CDR3 DNA reads TGTGCCAGCAGCGGAATGAACAGGGCGAACACCGGGGAGCTGTTTTTT.